This T cell receptor beta chain was captured in a study of blood T cells in healthy people across ages. A second PCR, run for roughly 7 to 11 cycles, used a sample-barcoded 5' primer plus a J-beta primer mix. From the 5' RACE reads, TCRdb called clonotypes with MiXCR, one entry per CDR3 protein. The table lists 1.5 million to 1.9 million distinct CDR3 sequences, roughly 43% of them singletons, with about 4.1% in the top ten. CDR1 and CDR2 from the germline V gene are MNHEY and SVGAGI. V dropped 6 bases and J dropped 10 bases, with 15 bases sitting between them. CDR3 length: 13 amino acids. Specimen: blood. The gene calls are TRBV6-5 and TRBJ2-2; D tentatively reads TRBD1 or TRBD2 (5 bases each). This receptor was taken from a woman under 30 in good health. The CDR3 here is CASSSGRREELFF. The CDR3 bases are TGTGCCAGCAGCTCGGGACGACGAGAGGAGCTGTTTTTT.